The 31 T cell receptor beta chains below come from one sample, sequenced in a study of T cells in Graves' hyperthyroidism and ophthalmopathy. Amplified regions were TCR beta CDR3 sequences from RNA transcripts. The HTBI set primed first-round TCR CDR3 RT-PCR. TCRdb re-derived calls from the multiplex PCR reads in MiXCR, one entry per CDR3 protein. This table has hundreds of thousands of distinct CDR3 sequences, roughly 20% appearing once. Sequencing input: blood. Every receptor here comes from a young man with Graves' ophthalmopathy.

This clonotype came up a few times. The chain recombines TRBV4-1 with TRBJ1-2, with 9 positions matching TRBD1. Germline lookup yields CDR1 MGHRA and CDR2 YSYEKL. The CDR3 spans 13 residues. V trimming: 8 bases; J trimming: 2 bases; junction bases outside the gene matches: 3. The CDR3 here is CASFDRGNYGYTF. In nucleotides, the CDR3 is TGCGCCAGCTTTGACAGGGGGAACTATGGCTACACCTTC.

The rearrangement uses TRBV10-3 and TRBJ1-1, with D perhaps TRBD1 (6 bases). The CDR3 runs to 13 residues. Germline loops: CDR1 ENHRY, CDR2 SYGVKD. The germline V and J ends were trimmed by 2 bases and 4 bases, with 8 bases remaining between them. The CDR3 sequence is CAISERGTTEAFF. The CDR3 nucleotides are TGTGCCATCAGTGAGAGGGGGACCACTGAAGCTTTCTTT.

This clonotype appeared many times. CDR3 DNA sequence: TGTGCCAGCAGTTTCCCCCGGGACAGGGGGCCGAGGACTGAAGCTTTCTTT. Protein: CASSFPRDRGPRTEAFF. The chain carries TRBV6-1 and TRBJ1-1; 12 bases line up with TRBD1. Germline-derived CDR1 and CDR2 are MNHNS and SASEGT. CDR3 length equals 17 residues. J lost 5 bases, V lost 5 bases, and 12 bases had no gene match.

This clonotype was seen a few times. The chain carries TRBV9 and TRBJ2-7; 7 bases map to TRBD2. CDR3 length equals 15 residues. The V gene end was trimmed by 0 bases and the J gene end by 5 bases; junction bases not matched to a gene: 8. The germline V gene has CDR1 SGDLS and CDR2 YYNGEE. The CDR3 coding sequence is TGTGCCAGCAGCGTAGGGACTAGGTCGAGCGACGAGCAGTACTTC. Translation: CASSVGTRSSDEQYF.

This chain connects TRBV3-1 to TRBJ2-3; 9 bases line up with TRBD1. Germline V gene sequence: CDR1 LGHDT, CDR2 YNNKEL (reference sequence). Losses at the gene ends were 3 bases for V and 0 bases for J; bases not matched to a gene: 4. This CDR3 spans 16 amino acids. CDR3 nucleotide sequence: TGTGCCAGCAGCCACCGGACAGGGGTTAGCACAGATACGCAGTATTTT. It yields the protein CASSHRTGVSTDTQYF.

In its sample, this clonotype was seen many times. V and J are TRBV5-1 and TRBJ2-7, with a tentative D call TRBD2 (5 bases). V lost 0 bases, J lost 7 bases, and 11 bases lay in between. The CDR3 runs 13 residues. CDR1 is SGHRS, CDR2 YFSETQ, per germline. The CDR3 DNA sequence: TGCGCCAGCAGCTTGGGGGATCGGGGAGAGCAGTACTTC. As protein: CASSLGDRGEQYF.

V and J are TRBV7-2 and TRBJ2-1, with a tentative D call TRBD2 (6 bases). The CDR3 is 15 amino acids. Looked up from germline, CDR1 is SGHTA and CDR2 is FQGNSA. Trimming removed 5 bases from V and 9 bases from J, with 20 bases in between. The CDR3 loop reads CASSIQLPGGGEQFF. The CDR3 coding sequence is TGTGCCAGCAGCATCCAACTGCCCGGGGGAGGTGAGCAGTTCTTC. Based on the CDR3 plus reference TRBV7-2 and TRBJ2-1, the full variable domain is GAGVSQSPSNKVTEKGKDVELRCDPISGHTALYWYRQSLGQGLEFLIYFQGNSAPDKSGLPSDRFSAERTGGSVSTLTIQRTQQEDSAVYLCASSIQLPGGGEQFFGPGTRLTVL.

This clonotype was detected only once. A much larger clone differs from this one at a single base, so this may be a read error. No DNA is shown, since the ends of the CDR3 on it are uncertain; the CDR3 is the one TCRdb lists. The gene calls are TRBV30 and TRBJ1-2; no check of the table's D call, TRBD1, against the DNA was made. The CDR3 has 12 amino acids, counting both end residues. Germline V CDR1 and CDR2: GTSNPN, SVGIG (reference sequence). The CDR3 loop reads CAWGQGTYGHTF.

This clonotype was picked up many times. The genes are TRBV27 and TRBJ2-1; tentative D call: TRBD2 (5 bases). The CDR3 runs to 14 residues. V was clipped by 3 bases and J by 4 bases, with 10 bases between them. Germline V gene sequence: CDR1 MNHEY, CDR2 SMNVEV (reference sequence). The CDR3 here is CASSFNGNYNEQFF. The CDR3 DNA reads TGTGCCAGCAGTTTTAACGGGAATTACAATGAGCAGTTCTTC.

This clonotype was observed a handful of times. V gene TRBV12-3 or TRBV12-4 combines with J gene TRBJ1-2; D remains unclear. CDR3 length equals 12 residues. Trimming left V 8 bases short and J 0 bases short, with 7 bases between. In DNA, the CDR3 is TGTGCCAGCTGGGAACCTAACTATGGCTACACCTTC. Translated: CASWEPNYGYTF.

This chain joins TRBV18 and TRBJ2-1; the match to TRBD1 covers 8 bases. With V trimmed by 5 bases and J by 6 bases, 12 bases remained unmatched. The CDR3 spans 16 residues. CDR1 is KGHSH, CDR2 LQKENI, per germline. CDR3 residues: CASSRYDRGASNEQFF. The CDR3 region has the DNA TGTGCCAGCTCAAGATATGACAGGGGAGCCAGCAATGAGCAGTTCTTC.

CDR3 sequence (DNA): TGCAGCGTTGATCCCCAGGCTAGCGATGAGACCCAGTACTTC. Translating it yields CSVDPQASDETQYF. The V and J genes are TRBV29-1 and TRBJ2-5, with a tentative D call TRBD2 (6 bases). This CDR3 has 14 residues. Germline V gene sequence: CDR1 SQVTM, CDR2 ANQGSEA. V lost 3 bases to trimming and J lost 5 bases, with 16 bases between them.

In this sample, this clonotype turned up a few times. J is TRBJ1-2 and V is TRBV29-1, with 7 nucleotides matching TRBD1. This CDR3 contains 13 residues. Losses at the gene ends were 3 bases for V and 8 bases for J; bases not matched to a gene: 9. Germline CDR1 SQVTM, CDR2 ANQGSEA. CDR3 in DNA: TGCAGCGTTGAGGGTGACAGGGCGTCCGGCTACACCTTC. Translation gives CSVEGDRASGYTF.

Points on this clonotype: Germline is not matched at one junction end, which may reflect a read error. V and J are TRBV10-2 and TRBJ1-4; TRBD1 might be the D (6 bases). The CDR3 contains 15 residues. The germline V gene has CDR1 WSHSY and CDR2 SAAADI. CDR3 nucleotide sequence: TGCGCCAGCAGTGAGTCGAGAGGGGGGGGTGAAAAACCGTTTTTT. Translating it yields CASSESRGGGEKPFF.

This clonotype was observed a few times. V is TRBV29-1 and J is TRBJ1-1; no definite D call. Trimming removed 2 bases from V and 4 bases from J, with 14 bases in between. CDR1 and CDR2 from the germline V gene are SQVTM and ANQGSEA. The CDR3 loop spans 14 amino acids. The CDR3 loop is CSVENKGGFTEAFF. CDR3 in DNA: TGCAGCGTTGAAAATAAGGGAGGGTTCACTGAAGCTTTCTTT.

This rearrangement joins TRBV11-2 to TRBJ2-1; TRBD2 aligns across 12 bases. Trimming cost V 6 bases and J 9 bases; bases outside gene matches: 12. The CDR3 runs 16 residues. Germline V gene lookup returns CDR1 SGHAT and CDR2 FQNNGV. DNA of the CDR3: TGTGCCAGCAGGGATTGGACTAGCGGGAAATATGGTGAGCAGTTCTTC. Translating gives CASRDWTSGKYGEQFF.

The rearrangement joins TRBV18 to TRBJ1-1; unclear D gene. The length of the CDR3 is 12 residues. CDR1 is KGHSH, CDR2 LQKENI, per germline. Trimming cost V 3 bases and J 11 bases, with 13 bases left between them. CDR3 amino acids: CASSPATQEAFF. In DNA, the CDR3 is TGTGCCAGCTCACCTGCGACCCAGGAGGCTTTCTTT.

This clonotype was recorded once. The J gene is TRBJ2-2, the V gene TRBV30, with 8 bases fitting TRBD1. J gave up 2 bases and V 5 bases, and 1 base lay outside the gene matches. CDR1 GTSNPN and CDR2 SVGIG come from the germline V gene (reference sequence). CDR3 length: 13 residues. For the CDR3, the DNA is TGTGCCTGGGGACAGGGAAACACCGGGGAGCTGTTTTTT. Amino acid sequence: CAWGQGNTGELFF.

This clonotype was seen more than once but under ten times. The genes are TRBV12-3 or TRBV12-4 and TRBJ2-7; 8 nucleotides agree with TRBD2. The CDR3 spans 15 residues. Trimming took 5 bases from V and 1 from J; bases not matched to a gene: 7. Written as DNA, the CDR3 is TGTGCCAGCAGTAGTATATTAGCGGGATCCTACGAGCAGTACTTC. It specifies CASSSILAGSYEQYF.

This clonotype has a handful of counts. This rearrangement joins TRBV7-8 to TRBJ1-4; the D is unclear. The CDR3 contains 12 residues. CDR1 is SGHVS and CDR2 is FQNEAQ in the germline V gene. The germline V and J ends were trimmed by 0 bases and 13 bases, with 9 bases remaining between them. In nucleotides, the CDR3 is TGTGCCAGCAGCTTAGCGCCGGCCGGACTGTTTTTT. Amino acid sequence: CASSLAPAGLFF.

The chain has TRBV19 and TRBJ2-2; 8 nucleotides agree with TRBD2. Germline V gene data show CDR1 as LNHDA and CDR2 as SQIVND (reference sequence). The trim removed 4 bases at V and 5 bases at J, leaving 9 bases unmatched. The CDR3 has 16 amino acids. The chain's CDR3 is CASSKGKRELTGELFF. CDR3 DNA: TGTGCCAGTAGTAAGGGAAAGCGGGAGTTAACCGGGGAGCTGTTTTTT.

This clonotype was seen a handful of times. The genes are TRBV7-8 and TRBJ1-5; 7 nucleotides agree with TRBD1. Germline V gene lookup returns CDR1 SGHVS and CDR2 FQNEAQ. This CDR3 spans 15 amino acids. The CDR3 bases are TGTGTCACAAGCTTAGATACAGGGGTGGGACAGCCCCAGCATTTT. Amino acid sequence: CVTSLDTGVGQPQHF.

This clonotype was seen at least ten times. The V and J genes are TRBV28 and TRBJ2-7; TRBD1 might be the D (5 bases). Between the trimmed V and J ends, which lost 2 bases and 5 bases, there was a span of 10 bases. Germline loops: CDR1 MDHEN, CDR2 SYDVKM. The CDR3 is 13 residues long. The CDR3 DNA follows: TGTGCCAGCAGTTTACGTCAGGGTGACGAGCAGTACTTC. This translates into CASSLRQGDEQYF.

This sequence joins TRBV30 and TRBJ2-3, with 10 bases matching TRBD2. CDR3 length: 14 amino acids. With 8 bases clipped from V and 4 bases from J, the junction kept 9 bases outside the gene matches. Germline lookup yields CDR1 GTSNPN and CDR2 SVGIG (reference sequence). CDR3 DNA: TGTGCCCAAAGAGCGGGAGGGAGGTCAGATACGCAGTATTTT. It codes for CAQRAGGRSDTQYF.

Concerning this clonotype itself: A much bigger clone sits one base away, suggesting this may be a read error. This sequence joins TRBV11-2 and TRBJ2-1, with TRBD1 identical over 7 bases. CDR1 SGHAT and CDR2 FQNNGV come from the germline V gene. The CDR3 has 13 residues. The ends lost 5 bases at V and 9 bases at J; junction bases unmatched: 7. The CDR3 coding sequence is TGTGCCAGCAGCCCGACAGGGCACACTGAGCAGTTCTTC. This encodes CASSPTGHTEQFF.

J is TRBJ2-2 and V is TRBV28; D remains ambiguous. The V and J ends lost 9 bases and 10 bases respectively, with 9 bases between them. The CDR3 contains 10 residues. Germline-derived CDR1 and CDR2 are MDHEN and SYDVKM. The CDR3 DNA sequence: TGTGCCAGTCGACGTCTGGAGCTGTTTTTT. Its protein product is CASRRLELFF.

CDR3 residues: CSARDRWSKNTEAFF. CDR3 DNA: TGCAGTGCTAGAGACCGATGGAGCAAAAACACTGAAGCTTTCTTT. The chain couples TRBV20-1 to TRBJ1-1; no definite D call. Looked up from germline, CDR1 is DFQATT and CDR2 is SNEGSKA (reference sequence). This CDR3 region has 15 residues. V shed 0 bases and J shed 2 bases, with 13 bases lying between them.

This clonotype was observed at least ten times. The chain combines TRBV11-2 with TRBJ2-7; TRBD2 matches at 15 bases. Germline V gene sequence: CDR1 SGHAT, CDR2 FQNNGV. J lost 6 bases, V lost 3 bases, and 6 bases had no gene match. The CDR3 is 16 residues long. The CDR3 coding sequence is TGTGCCAGCAGCTTGGGACTAGCGGGAGGATGGTCCGAGCAGTACTTC. This sequence encodes CASSLGLAGGWSEQYF.

The chain couples TRBV30 to TRBJ2-6; D is undetermined. Trimming left V 3 bases short and J 1 base short, with 4 bases between. The germline CDR1 and CDR2 sequences are GTSNPN and SVGIG (reference sequence). The CDR3 consists of 13 residues. The CDR3 DNA follows: TGTGCCTGGAGAGAGTCTGGGGCCAACGTCCTGACTTTC. Translating gives CAWRESGANVLTF.

V usage is TRBV14 and J usage is TRBJ2-3; no firm D call. V was cut by 1 base and J by 7 bases, with 6 bases left in between. The germline V gene has CDR1 SGHDN and CDR2 FVKESK. CDR3 length: 12 amino acids. In nucleotides, the CDR3 is TGTGCCAGCAGCCAAGTCCCACATACGCAGTATTTT. Translating gives CASSQVPHTQYF.

This clonotype was seen only a few times. The chain uses TRBV24-1 and TRBJ2-3; 8 nucleotides align to TRBD1. V lost 6 bases, J lost 2 bases, and 6 bases stayed unmatched. This CDR3 is built from 15 residues. Per the germline V gene, CDR1 is KGHDR and CDR2 is SFDVKD. CDR3 region: CATSRGTGITDTQYF. In DNA, the CDR3 is TGTGCCACCAGTCGCGGGACAGGAATCACAGATACGCAGTATTTT.